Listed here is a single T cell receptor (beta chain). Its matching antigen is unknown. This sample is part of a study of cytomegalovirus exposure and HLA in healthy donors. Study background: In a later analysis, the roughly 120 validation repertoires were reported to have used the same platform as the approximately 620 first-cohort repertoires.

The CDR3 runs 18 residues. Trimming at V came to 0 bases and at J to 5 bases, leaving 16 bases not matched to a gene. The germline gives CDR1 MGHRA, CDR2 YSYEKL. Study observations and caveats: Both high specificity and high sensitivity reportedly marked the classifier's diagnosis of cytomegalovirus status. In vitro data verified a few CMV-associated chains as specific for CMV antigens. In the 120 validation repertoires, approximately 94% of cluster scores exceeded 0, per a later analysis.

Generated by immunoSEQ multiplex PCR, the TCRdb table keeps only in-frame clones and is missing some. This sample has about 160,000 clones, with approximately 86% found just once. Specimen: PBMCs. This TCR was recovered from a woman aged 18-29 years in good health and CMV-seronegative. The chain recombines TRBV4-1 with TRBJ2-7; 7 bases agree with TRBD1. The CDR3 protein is CASSQDARTGARLNEQYF. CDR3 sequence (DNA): TGCGCCAGCAGCCAAGATGCGCGTACAGGGGCTAGACTTAACGAGCAGTACTTC.